The 20 T cell receptor beta chains given below trace back to one sample, sequenced in a study of cytomegalovirus exposure and HLA in healthy donors. Primers included in the PCR were 60 Vbeta and 13 Jbeta primers. This table comes from immunoSEQ multiplex PCR, and its TCRdb copy is limited to in-frame clones, with some not included. The sample shows around 130,000 clones, 74% of them seen only once. Sequenced sample: PBMCs. The receptors were sampled from a woman aged 45-60 years in good health and CMV-seropositive.

This clone has just a few counts. The chain couples TRBV11-2 to TRBJ2-5; 12 positions match TRBD2. The trim removed 5 bases at V and 4 bases at J, leaving 8 bases unmatched. The germline V gene encodes CDR1 SGHAT and CDR2 FQNNGV. CDR3 length: 16 amino acids. The DNA for the CDR3 is TGTGCCAGCAGCCCCCCCCGACTAGCGGGGGTAGAGACCCAGTACTTC. Translating it yields CASSPPRLAGVETQYF.

The V and J genes are TRBV29-1 and TRBJ1-1; D may be TRBD1 (5 bases). This CDR3 is 13 amino acids long. Looked up from germline, CDR1 is SQVTM and CDR2 is ANQGSEA. V was clipped by 7 bases and J by 5 bases, with 17 bases between them. The CDR3 nucleotides are TGCAGCGCGCTTCAGGGAGGGAATACTGAAGCTTTCTTT. It yields the protein CSALQGGNTEAFF.

The CDR3: CASSVDGRQTQYF. Here the CDR3 DNA reads TGTGCCAGCAGCGTAGATGGCAGGCAGACCCAGTACTTC. The J gene is TRBJ2-5, the V gene TRBV9, with D unclear. This CDR3 has 13 amino acids. The ends were cut back, 0 bases at V and 6 bases at J, with 9 bases in the middle. Germline V gene data show CDR1 as SGDLS and CDR2 as YYNGEE.

V and J are TRBV21-1 and TRBJ2-1; the table's D call, TRBD2, has no DNA check behind it. TRBV21-1 is a pseudogene segment. CDR3 length equals 15 residues. CDR3 DNA: TGTGCCAGAGGGAGGGCTCCCTGGGGATACAATGAGCAGTTCTTC. Translating it yields CARGRAPWGYNEQFF.

This chain connects TRBV10-3 to TRBJ2-7; perhaps TRBD2 as D (6 bases). Trimming stripped 4 bases from V and 5 bases from J, with 12 bases between. Germline-derived CDR1 and CDR2 are ENHRY and SYGVKD. This CDR3 has 13 residues. The CDR3 reads CAISVRERHEQYF. In DNA form, the CDR3 reads TGTGCCATCAGTGTCCGGGAGCGCCACGAGCAGTACTTC.

The chain uses TRBV5-6 and TRBJ1-1; a possible D gene is TRBD1 (5 bases). Trimming took 3 bases from V and 0 from J, leaving 18 bases between them. CDR3 size: 17 residues. Germline V lookup: CDR1 SGHDT, CDR2 YYEEEE. CDR3 bases: TGTGCCAGCAGCTCTCGAACCGACAGATTCATGAACACTGAAGCTTTCTTT. Encoded protein: CASSSRTDRFMNTEAFF.

The chain couples TRBV10-3 to TRBJ2-6; TRBD1 agrees at 8 bases. CDR1 is ENHRY and CDR2 is SYGVKD in the germline V gene. CDR3 length: 18 residues. With 6 bases clipped from V and 0 bases from J, the junction kept 10 bases outside the gene matches. CDR3 nucleotides: TGTGCCATCAGGTCGACAGGGGCCGTCATCTCTGGGGCCAACGTCCTGACTTTC. Its protein product is CAIRSTGAVISGANVLTF.

V is TRBV6-1 and J is TRBJ1-1; no clear D gene. The CDR3 is 14 residues long. Germline V lookup: CDR1 MNHNS, CDR2 SASEGT. The V end lost 2 bases, the J end lost 7 bases, and 14 bases lay between the germline ends. The CDR3 DNA follows: TGTGCCAGCAGTGAAAGGTACGAGACAAGTGAAGCTTTCTTT. Translating gives CASSERYETSEAFF.

The table lists this clone with a few counts. The rearrangement uses TRBV5-1 and TRBJ2-5; 7 bases agree with TRBD1. Germline V gene sequence: CDR1 SGHRS, CDR2 YFSETQ. Trimming cost V 4 bases and J 3 bases; bases outside gene matches: 3. CDR3 size: 13 residues. The DNA of the CDR3 is TGCGCCAGCAGCATCGGGACAGAAGAGACCCAGTACTTC. Its translation: CASSIGTEETQYF. Based on the CDR3 plus reference TRBV5-1 and TRBJ2-5, the full variable domain is KAGVTQTPRYLIKTRGQQVTLSCSPISGHRSVSWYQQTPGQGLQFLFEYFSETQRNKGNFPGRFSGRQFSNSRSEMNVSTLELGDSALYLCASSIGTEETQYFGPGTRLLVL.

V gene TRBV18 combines with J gene TRBJ2-5, with 9 bases matching TRBD1. The CDR3 loop spans 15 amino acids. Trimming took 0 bases from V and 5 from J; bases not matched to a gene: 4. Germline-derived CDR1 and CDR2 are KGHSH and LQKENI. The CDR3 DNA sequence: TGTGCCAGCTCACCACCCTCACAGGGGGCCGAGACCCAGTACTTC. Translation: CASSPPSQGAETQYF. Variable domain in full (rest from reference TRBV18 and TRBJ2-5): NAGVMQNPRHLVRRRGQEARLRCSPMKGHSHVYWYRQLPEEGLKFMVYLQKENIIDESGMPKERFSAEFPKEGPSILRIQQVVRGDSAAYFCASSPPSQGAETQYFGPGTRLLVL.

Concerning this clone: At one end the junction does not follow the germline gene, possibly because of a read error. J is TRBJ1-1 and V is TRBV6-1; D is undetermined. CDR1 MNHNS and CDR2 SASEGT come from the germline V gene. This CDR3 comprises 14 residues. The CDR3 DNA sequence: TGTGCCACCAATGCGGCAACCTACAACACTCAAGCTTTCTTT. It codes for CATNAATYNTQAFF.

The chain has TRBV7-9 and TRBJ1-1, with 7 bases identical to TRBD1. This CDR3 has 14 amino acids. The V gene end was trimmed by 5 bases and the J gene end by 6 bases; junction bases not matched to a gene: 9. The V gene's germline CDR1 is SEHNR and CDR2 FQNEAQ (reference sequence). This chain's CDR3 is CASSQDRARAEAFF. The CDR3 DNA follows: TGTGCCAGCAGCCAAGACAGGGCCCGGGCTGAAGCTTTCTTT.

This clone was observed once. The chain uses TRBV5-4 and TRBJ2-3, with a tentative D call TRBD2 (5 bases). CDR1 and CDR2 (germline): SGHNT, YYREEE (reference sequence). The CDR3 totals 14 residues. V lost 5 bases and J 2 bases, leaving 12 bases between the germline ends. In DNA form, the CDR3 reads TGTGCCAGCAGTCTGAGCGGAGCCACAGATACGCAGTATTTT. Amino acid sequence: CASSLSGATDTQYF.

The chain has TRBV5-6 and TRBJ2-7; D is perhaps TRBD2 (5 bases). Trimming removed 5 bases at V and 3 bases at J, with 15 bases between. The CDR3 covers 14 residues. Germline CDR1 SGHDT, CDR2 YYEEEE. The CDR3 DNA is TGTGCCAGCAGTATGACCCCGGGAAGCTACGAGCAGTACTTC. The encoded protein is CASSMTPGSYEQYF.

The V gene is TRBV7-2, the J gene TRBJ2-5; unclear D gene. Germline loops: CDR1 SGHTA, CDR2 FQGNSA. The V gene lost 2 bases and the J gene lost 5 bases, with 12 bases spanning the gap. The CDR3 spans 14 residues. Here the CDR3 reads CASSLTLRKETQYF. In DNA, the CDR3 is TGTGCCAGCAGCTTAACCCTCAGGAAGGAGACCCAGTACTTC. The whole variable domain, remainder taken from reference TRBV7-2 and TRBJ2-5, is GAGVSQSPSNKVTEKGKDVELRCDPISGHTALYWYRQSLGQGLEFLIYFQGNSAPDKSGLPSDRFSAERTGGSVSTLTIQRTQQEDSAVYLCASSLTLRKETQYFGPGTRLLVL.

The chain employs TRBV29-1 and TRBJ2-1, with 10 bases fitting TRBD2. Germline CDR1 and CDR2: SQVTM and ANQGSEA. With 7 bases clipped from V and 4 bases from J, the junction kept 4 bases outside the gene matches. This CDR3 has 13 amino acids. CDR3 amino acids: CSGLAGGYNEQFF. The CDR3 DNA reads TGCAGCGGATTAGCGGGGGGATACAATGAGCAGTTCTTC.

The V gene is TRBV7-8, the J gene TRBJ2-7, with 9 bases fitting TRBD2. The CDR3 spans 13 residues. The ends lost 4 bases at V and 7 bases at J; junction bases unmatched: 5. The V gene's germline CDR1 is SGHVS and CDR2 FQNEAQ. The CDR3 sequence is CASSYHSGGEQYF. The CDR3 DNA reads TGTGCCAGCAGCTACCATAGCGGGGGAGAGCAGTACTTC. The complete variable domain, with remaining parts taken from reference TRBV7-8 and TRBJ2-7, reads GAGVSQSPRYKVAKRGQDVALRCDPISGHVSLFWYQQALGQGPEFLTYFQNEAQLDKSGLPSDRFFAERPEGSVSTLKIQRTQQEDSAVYLCASSYHSGGEQYFGPGTRLTVT.

This clone was seen just once. The rearrangement links TRBV11-3 to TRBJ2-1; 12 nucleotides match TRBD2. CDR3 size: 16 residues. Germline V gene lookup returns CDR1 SGHNT and CDR2 YENEEA. Trimming cost V 5 bases and J 6 bases; bases outside gene matches: 8. CDR3 sequence: CASSRRLAGESNEQFF. The DNA for the CDR3 is TGTGCCAGCAGCCGAAGACTAGCGGGGGAAAGCAATGAGCAGTTCTTC.

This clone was seen repeatedly, ten times or more. The chain joins TRBV4-2 to TRBJ2-3; 7 nucleotides match TRBD2. The V and J ends lost 2 bases and 2 bases, in that order; junction bases with no gene match: 4. The CDR3 runs 15 residues. The germline CDR1 and CDR2 sequences are LGHNA and YNFKEQ. CDR3 residues: CASSQTSVVTDTQYF. The CDR3 nucleotides read TGTGCCAGCAGCCAAACTAGCGTGGTCACAGATACGCAGTATTTT.

The gene calls are TRBV10-3 and TRBJ1-2; D remains ambiguous. The CDR3 runs 17 residues. The V gene's germline CDR1 is ENHRY and CDR2 SYGVKD. The V gene lost 7 bases and the J gene lost 1 base, with 22 bases spanning the gap. The CDR3 sequence is CAITPGLPRFDNYGYTF. The DNA for the CDR3 is TGTGCCATCACCCCAGGACTGCCTCGATTCGATAACTATGGCTACACCTTC.